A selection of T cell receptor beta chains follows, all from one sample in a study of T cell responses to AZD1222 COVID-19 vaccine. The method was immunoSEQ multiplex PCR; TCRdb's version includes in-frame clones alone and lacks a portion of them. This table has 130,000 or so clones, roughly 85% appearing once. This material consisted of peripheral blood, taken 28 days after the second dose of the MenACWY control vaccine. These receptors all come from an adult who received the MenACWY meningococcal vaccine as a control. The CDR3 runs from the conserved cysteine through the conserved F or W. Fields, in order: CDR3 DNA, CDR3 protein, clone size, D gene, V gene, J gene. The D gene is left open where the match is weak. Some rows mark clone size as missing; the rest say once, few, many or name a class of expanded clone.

DNA: TGTGCCAGCAGTTCCCCGGGGGGGGCCGGGGAGCTGTTTTTT
CDR3: CASSSPGGAGELFF
size: -
D: TRBD2
V: TRBV7-9
J: TRBJ2-2

DNA: TGCGCCAGCAGCCAAGGTGGGCCGCTTGTACGGTCACCCCTCCACTTT
CDR3: CASSQGGPLVRSPLHF
size: -
D: -
V: TRBV4-1
J: TRBJ1-6

DNA: TGTGCCAGCAGCTTGTGGGGGATACGAACTGAAGCTTTCTTT
CDR3: CASSLWGIRTEAFF
size: -
D: -
V: TRBV7-2
J: TRBJ1-1

DNA: TGCGCCAGCAGCTTGGTGGGGGGAAACACCATATATTTT
CDR3: CASSLVGGNTIYF
size: -
D: -
V: TRBV5-1
J: TRBJ1-3

DNA: TGTGCCAGCACTACAGGGAAGGGTGAGCAGTTCTTC
CDR3: CASTTGKGEQFF
size: -
D: -
V: TRBV25-1
J: TRBJ2-1

DNA: TGTGCCAGCAGCCCGGGAGGGCTGGGATCCGGGGAGCTGTTTTTT
CDR3: CASSPGGLGSGELFF
size: -
D: TRBD2
V: TRBV7-2
J: TRBJ2-2

DNA: TGTGCCAGCAGTCCCGGACGGGGTGGTGGCTACACCTTC
CDR3: CASSPGRGGGYTF
size: -
D: -
V: TRBV6-2/TRBV6-3
J: TRBJ1-2

DNA: TGCAGCGTTGTGCCCCTAGCGGGAGGGCAGAATGAGCAGTTCTTC
CDR3: CSVVPLAGGQNEQFF
size: -
D: TRBD2
V: TRBV29-1
J: TRBJ2-1

DNA: TGTGCCAGCAGCCTACTAGCGGGCAGTTACAGGGTACACAATGAGCAGTTCTTC
CDR3: CASSLLAGSYRVHNEQFF
size: -
D: TRBD2
V: TRBV9
J: TRBJ2-1

DNA: TGTGCCAGCAGCTTCGACTATGACTTTGGCTACACCTTC
CDR3: CASSFDYDFGYTF
size: -
D: -
V: TRBV7-9
J: TRBJ1-2

DNA: TGCAGCGTTGCCGGCAATGAGCAGTTCTTC
CDR3: CSVAGNEQFF
size: -
D: -
V: TRBV29-1
J: TRBJ2-1

DNA: TGTGCCAGCAGAACGGACAGGGGAAGATGGGCCCTCCACTTT
CDR3: CASRTDRGRWALHF
size: few
D: TRBD1
V: TRBV2
J: TRBJ1-6

DNA: TGTGCCATCAGTGATGGGGGTGGGCAAGATACGCAGTATTTT
CDR3: CAISDGGGQDTQYF
size: few
D: -
V: TRBV10-3
J: TRBJ2-3